A single sample gave rise to the 27 T cell receptor beta chains below, sequenced in a study of blood T cell repertoires in COVID-19. Produced via immunoSEQ multiplex PCR; TCRdb's table is partial and in-frame only. This sample carries about 94,000 clones, around 87% of them seen once, and the ten largest clones take approximately 5%. The sample was peripheral blood. These receptors all stem from an elderly woman with acute or convalescent COVID-19.

This chain links TRBV5-1 with TRBJ1-1; 8 positions match TRBD1. Germline loops: CDR1 SGHRS, CDR2 YFSETQ. The CDR3 runs to 13 residues. V trimming: 8 bases; J trimming: 1 base; junction bases outside the gene matches: 4. CDR3 sequence reads: CASSGGANTEAFF. The CDR3, as DNA: TGCGCCAGTTCAGGGGGCGCGAACACTGAAGCTTTCTTT.

V gene TRBV11-2 combines with J gene TRBJ1-2; D ambiguous. The CDR3 is 14 amino acids. The V end was cut by 1 base, the J end by 4 bases, with 10 bases between. The germline gives CDR1 SGHAT, CDR2 FQNNGV. CDR3 loop: CASSLGASSYGYTF. For the CDR3, the DNA is TGTGCCAGCAGCTTAGGGGCTTCCTCCTATGGCTACACCTTC.

The genes are TRBV11-2 and TRBJ2-1; D may be TRBD2 (6 bases). V lost 3 bases and J lost 0, with 9 bases in between. The CDR3 extends over 15 amino acids. Per germline, CDR1 SGHAT and CDR2 FQNNGV. In nucleotides, the CDR3 is TGTGCCAGCAGCTTCGCGGGGAGCTCCTACAATGAGCAGTTCTTC. This codes for CASSFAGSSYNEQFF.

This clone came up a few times. The rearrangement joins TRBV5-1 to TRBJ2-2, with 10 bases fitting TRBD1. With V trimmed by 3 bases and J by 5 bases, 4 bases remained unmatched. Germline loops: CDR1 SGHRS, CDR2 YFSETQ. CDR3 length: 15 amino acids. CDR3 coding DNA: TGCGCCAGCAGCTGGGGACAGGGGAGAACCGGGGAGCTGTTTTTT. Amino acids: CASSWGQGRTGELFF.

The chain recombines TRBV15 with TRBJ1-3; no firm D call. The V gene lost 0 bases and the J gene lost 4 bases, with 13 bases spanning the gap. CDR1 is LNHNV and CDR2 is YYDKDF in the germline V gene (reference sequence). The CDR3 has 16 amino acids. The DNA for the CDR3 is TGTGCCACCAGCAGAGATTCAAGGCAGGTGGGAAACACCATATATTTT. As protein: CATSRDSRQVGNTIYF.

The chain employs TRBV7-6 and TRBJ2-3, with 8 bases fitting TRBD2. Germline lookup yields CDR1 SGHVS and CDR2 FNYEAQ. V gave up 3 bases and J gave up 2 bases; unmatched junction bases: 7. The CDR3 runs to 16 residues. CDR3 nucleotide sequence: TGTGCCAGCAGCTTGGAATATAGCGGGAACACAGATACGCAGTATTTT. Its protein product is CASSLEYSGNTDTQYF.

The CDR3 DNA reads TGTGCCAGCACCCTGGGGCTAATGAACACTGAAGCTTTCTTT. It is translated as CASTLGLMNTEAFF. The chain recombines TRBV5-5 with TRBJ1-1, with D perhaps TRBD1 (5 bases). Germline-derived CDR1 and CDR2 are SGHKS and YYEKEE (reference sequence). The germline V and J ends were trimmed by 6 bases and 0 bases, with 12 bases remaining between them. CDR3 length equals 14 residues.

The chain links TRBV2 to TRBJ2-3; 8 nucleotides agree with TRBD1. CDR1 is SNHLY and CDR2 is FYNNEI in the germline V gene. J was trimmed by 7 bases and V by 2 bases; bases with no gene match: 8. This CDR3 spans 15 amino acids. The CDR3 bases are TGTGCCAGCAGTGAATCCGGACAGGGCCCTAATACGCAGTATTTT. Translating it yields CASSESGQGPNTQYF.

The chain recombines TRBV2 with TRBJ2-2; D is possibly TRBD1 (6 bases). The CDR3 is 15 residues long. The germline V gene has CDR1 SNHLY and CDR2 FYNNEI. The germline V and J ends were trimmed by 5 bases and 2 bases, with 12 bases remaining between them. The CDR3 loop is CASSLQGPNTGELFF. The CDR3 coding sequence is TGTGCCAGCAGTCTACAGGGACCTAACACCGGGGAGCTGTTTTTT.

This chain connects TRBV7-8 to TRBJ1-4, with D tentatively TRBD1 (6 bases). Looked up from germline, CDR1 is SGHVS and CDR2 is FQNEAQ. With 5 bases removed from V and 9 bases from J, the gap between germline ends came to 16 bases. The CDR3 covers 14 residues. The DNA for the CDR3 is TGTGCCAGCAGCCCTCAGGGGCGGTCCCAAAAACTGTTTTTT. Its translation is CASSPQGRSQKLFF.

V usage is TRBV7-6 and J usage is TRBJ2-5; tentatively, D is TRBD1 (5 bases). The V and J ends lost 4 bases and 3 bases respectively, with 6 bases between them. Looked up from germline, CDR1 is SGHVS and CDR2 is FNYEAQ. The CDR3 has 12 residues. In nucleotides, the CDR3 is TGTGCCAGCAGCTCCAGGGAAGAGACCCAGTACTTC. Residues: CASSSREETQYF.

The V call is TRBV5-1, the J call TRBJ2-5; D may be TRBD1 (6 bases). V was trimmed by 3 bases and J by 5 bases, leaving 17 bases between them. Germline V gene data show CDR1 as SGHRS and CDR2 as YFSETQ. The CDR3 sequence is 15 residues long. CDR3 residues: CASSSLLGTGETQYF. CDR3 nucleotides: TGCGCCAGCAGCTCCTTACTAGGAACAGGGGAGACCCAGTACTTC.

This chain uses TRBV7-6 with TRBJ2-2, with D possibly matching TRBD1 (5 bases). Germline V CDR1 and CDR2: SGHVS, FNYEAQ. The CDR3 consists of 15 residues. Trimming removed 1 base at V and 1 base at J, with 7 bases between. The CDR3 sequence: CASSLEQGNTGELFF. The CDR3 region has the DNA TGTGCCAGCAGCTTAGAGCAGGGGAACACCGGGGAGCTGTTTTTT.

V is TRBV4-3 and J is TRBJ2-1, with D uncertain. Trimming removed 0 bases from V and 4 bases from J, with 7 bases in between. CDR3 length equals 14 residues. Germline CDR1 LGHNA, CDR2 YSLEER. The CDR3 region is CASSQERRYNEQFF. The CDR3 nucleotides are TGCGCCAGCAGCCAAGAGAGGCGATACAATGAGCAGTTCTTC.

The J gene is TRBJ1-1, the V gene TRBV6-5; D is unresolved. Trimming took 0 bases from V and 3 from J, leaving 8 bases between them. The CDR3 totals 14 residues. CDR1 is MNHEY and CDR2 is SVGAGI in the germline V gene. CDR3 sequence (DNA): TGTGCCAGCAGTTACTCGAGGTCAGACACTGAAGCTTTCTTT. Translated: CASSYSRSDTEAFF.

The gene calls are TRBV3-1 (or the pseudogene TRBV3-2) and TRBJ2-3; TRBD2 matches at 7 bases. V lost 1 base, J lost 6 bases, and 7 bases stayed unmatched. The CDR3 length is 15 residues. Germline lookup yields CDR1 LGHDT and CDR2 YNNKEL (reference sequence). The chain's CDR3 is CASSQGPNGRDTQYF. In DNA form, the CDR3 reads TGTGCCAGCAGCCAAGGCCCAAACGGGAGGGATACGCAGTATTTT.

The rearrangement links TRBV5-4 to TRBJ1-2, with 8 bases identical to TRBD1. Germline V gene sequence: CDR1 SGHNT, CDR2 YYREEE (reference sequence). The trim removed 4 bases at V and 3 bases at J, leaving 2 bases unmatched. The CDR3 consists of 13 residues. In DNA, the CDR3 is TGTGCCAGCAGCCCGGACAGGGACTATGGCTACACCTTC. Protein sequence: CASSPDRDYGYTF.

The chain recombines TRBV15 with TRBJ1-1, with 10 bases fitting TRBD1. Trimming cost V 0 bases and J 6 bases; bases outside gene matches: 7. CDR3 length: 16 amino acids. The germline V gene encodes CDR1 LNHNV and CDR2 YYDKDF (reference sequence). The CDR3 bases are TGTGCCACCAGCAGAGAATTAGGCGGACAGGGGGCTGAAGCTTTCTTT. Protein sequence: CATSRELGGQGAEAFF.

The V call is TRBV7-8, the J call TRBJ2-1; 10 nucleotides align to TRBD2. This CDR3 has 16 residues. The V and J ends lost 3 bases and 7 bases, in that order; junction bases with no gene match: 9. Germline assignment: CDR1 SGHVS and CDR2 FQNEAQ. This CDR3 is CASSLGERGGRNEQFF. For the CDR3, the DNA is TGTGCCAGCAGCTTGGGAGAGCGGGGGGGCCGAAATGAGCAGTTCTTC.

This clone was picked up one time. V is TRBV9 and J is TRBJ2-2; 7 bases align to TRBD2. V was clipped by 6 bases and J by 4 bases; unmatched bases: 9. CDR1 and CDR2 from the germline V gene are SGDLS and YYNGEE. The CDR3 is 15 amino acids. CDR3 sequence reads: CASTQAGAGTGELFF. The CDR3 DNA sequence: TGTGCCAGCACACAGGCGGGAGCAGGCACCGGGGAGCTGTTTTTT.

The chain employs TRBV6-5 and TRBJ1-4, with 7 bases matching TRBD1. CDR1 MNHEY and CDR2 SVGAGI come from the germline V gene. The J segment lost 8 bases and the V segment lost 2 bases, leaving 5 bases of the junction unmatched. The CDR3 loop spans 14 amino acids. CDR3 coding DNA: TGTGCCAGCAGTTACAGGGGGCCGGGCGAAAAACTGTTTTTT. It is translated as CASSYRGPGEKLFF.

The chain carries TRBV9 and TRBJ2-3, with 13 bases fitting TRBD2. V shed 3 bases and J 0 bases; nucleotides not matched to a gene: 7. The CDR3 consists of 18 residues. Germline V gene lookup returns CDR1 SGDLS and CDR2 YYNGEE. CDR3 protein: CASSAGTSGVLSTDTQYF. The CDR3 coding sequence is TGTGCCAGCAGCGCCGGGACTAGCGGGGTACTCAGCACAGATACGCAGTATTTT.

V usage is TRBV18 and J usage is TRBJ2-6, with TRBD1 matching 8 bases. V lost 6 bases to trimming and J lost 4 bases; unmatched junction nucleotides: 5. The V gene's germline CDR1 is KGHSH and CDR2 LQKENI. The CDR3 runs 15 residues. The CDR3 reads CASSRQGRGANVLTF. The CDR3 region has the DNA TGTGCCAGCTCGCGACAGGGGCGGGGGGCCAACGTCCTGACTTTC.

This chain connects TRBV3-1 (or the pseudogene TRBV3-2) to TRBJ2-1; 7 nucleotides match TRBD2. This CDR3 has 15 amino acids. With V trimmed by 8 bases and J by 5 bases, 12 bases remained unmatched. The V gene's germline CDR1 is LGHDT and CDR2 YNNKEL (reference sequence). The CDR3 reads CASALGGVSNNEQFF. In nucleotides, the CDR3 is TGTGCCAGCGCGTTGGGAGGGGTCTCGAACAATGAGCAGTTCTTC.

V usage is TRBV5-4 and J usage is TRBJ1-1, with 7 bases fitting TRBD1. V shed 3 bases, J shed 0 bases, and the junction held 5 bases outside the gene matches. Germline CDR1 and CDR2: SGHNT and YYREEE (reference sequence). There are 15 residues in the CDR3. Written as DNA, the CDR3 is TGTGCCAGCAGCTGGGACAGACGCCTGAACACTGAAGCTTTCTTT. Translated, it gives CASSWDRRLNTEAFF. Using reference TRBV5-4 and TRBJ1-1 for the parts outside the CDR3, the full variable domain is ETGVTQSPTHLIKTRGQQVTLRCSSQSGHNTVSWYQQALGQGPQFIFQYYREEENGRGNFPPRFSGLQFPNYSSELNVNALELDDSALYLCASSWDRRLNTEAFFGQGTRLTVV.

The chain recombines TRBV6-2 or TRBV6-3 with TRBJ1-3, with 7 bases matching TRBD1. J gave up 0 bases and V 6 bases, and 11 bases lay outside the gene matches. CDR3 length: 17 amino acids. CDR1 and CDR2 (germline): MNHEY, SVGEGT. The DNA for the CDR3 is TGTGCCAGCAGCCCCCGGACAGGCTCCAGCTCTGGAAACACCATATATTTT. As protein: CASSPRTGSSSGNTIYF.

This clone was detected a few times. J is TRBJ2-5 and V is TRBV30, with 8 bases lining up with TRBD1. Germline V lookup: CDR1 GTSNPN, CDR2 SVGIG (reference sequence). Trimming took 0 bases from V and 5 from J; bases not matched to a gene: 5. This CDR3 is built from 14 residues. CDR3: CAWSVGQGRETQYF. The CDR3 DNA sequence: TGTGCCTGGAGTGTTGGACAGGGAAGGGAGACCCAGTACTTC. Drawing the rest from reference TRBV30 and TRBJ2-5, the complete variable domain is SQTIHQWPATLVQPVGSPLSLECTVEGTSNPNLYWYRQAAGRGLQLLFYSVGIGQISSEVPQNLSASRPQDRQFILSSKKLLLSDSGFYLCAWSVGQGRETQYFGPGTRLLVL.